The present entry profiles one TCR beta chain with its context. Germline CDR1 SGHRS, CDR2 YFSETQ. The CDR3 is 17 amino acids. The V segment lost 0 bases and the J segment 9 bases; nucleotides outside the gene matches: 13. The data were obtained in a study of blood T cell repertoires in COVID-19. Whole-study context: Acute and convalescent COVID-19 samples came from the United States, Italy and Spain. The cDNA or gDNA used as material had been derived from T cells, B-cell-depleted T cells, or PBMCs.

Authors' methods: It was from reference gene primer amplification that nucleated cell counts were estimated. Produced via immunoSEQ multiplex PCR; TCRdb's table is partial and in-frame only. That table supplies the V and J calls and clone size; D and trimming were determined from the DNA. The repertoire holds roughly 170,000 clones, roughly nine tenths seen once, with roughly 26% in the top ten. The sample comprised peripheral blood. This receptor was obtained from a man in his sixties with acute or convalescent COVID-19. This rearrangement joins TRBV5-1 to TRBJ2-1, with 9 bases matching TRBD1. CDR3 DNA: TGCGCCAGCAGCTTGGAGGTTCCCGGGACAGGGAGCAGTGAGCAGTTCTTC. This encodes CASSLEVPGTGSSEQFF.